The clone carrying this T cell receptor beta chain was counted a single time. No antigen is known for it. PCR was performed using 60 Vbeta and 13 Jbeta primers. Sequencing used immunoSEQ multiplex PCR; TCRdb keeps in-frame clones, though not all of them. The table shows around 260,000 clones, with roughly 80% occurring only once. The data originate from a study of cytomegalovirus exposure and HLA in healthy donors. Study outcomes and limitations: Reportedly, HLA-A and HLA-B alleles of most subjects were accurately predicted from TCR beta.

The germline V gene has CDR1 SGDLS and CDR2 YYNGEE. The CDR3 runs 14 residues. Material for sequencing was PBMCs. The chain has TRBV9 and TRBJ2-5, with 7 bases that match TRBD1. The J call is doubtful: the DNA matches TRBJ2-7 better. The receptor's source is a girl aged 2 to 10 in good health and CMV-seronegative. Here the CDR3 DNA reads TGTGCCAGCAGCGTAGTTCCAGGGGGCTACGAGCAGTACTTC. It is translated as CASSVVPGGYEQYF.